This paragraph covers one TCR beta chain sequence. The entry originates in a study of blood T cell repertoires in COVID-19. Generated by immunoSEQ multiplex PCR, the TCRdb table keeps only in-frame clones and is missing some. The data hold over 150,000 clones, with approximately 78% observed a single time. Per germline, CDR1 MGHDK and CDR2 SYGVNS. V was cut by 5 bases and J by 8 bases, with 4 bases left in between. This CDR3 has 10 residues. The source of this sequence is a woman aged 45-59 years who had recovered from COVID-19. Sequencing was done on a sample of PBMCs or T cells enriched from blood (not recorded which). The gene calls are TRBV25-1 and TRBJ2-1, with D uncertain. CDR3 in DNA: TGTGCCAGCAGTCTGTATGAGCAGTTCTTC. This encodes CASSLYEQFF.